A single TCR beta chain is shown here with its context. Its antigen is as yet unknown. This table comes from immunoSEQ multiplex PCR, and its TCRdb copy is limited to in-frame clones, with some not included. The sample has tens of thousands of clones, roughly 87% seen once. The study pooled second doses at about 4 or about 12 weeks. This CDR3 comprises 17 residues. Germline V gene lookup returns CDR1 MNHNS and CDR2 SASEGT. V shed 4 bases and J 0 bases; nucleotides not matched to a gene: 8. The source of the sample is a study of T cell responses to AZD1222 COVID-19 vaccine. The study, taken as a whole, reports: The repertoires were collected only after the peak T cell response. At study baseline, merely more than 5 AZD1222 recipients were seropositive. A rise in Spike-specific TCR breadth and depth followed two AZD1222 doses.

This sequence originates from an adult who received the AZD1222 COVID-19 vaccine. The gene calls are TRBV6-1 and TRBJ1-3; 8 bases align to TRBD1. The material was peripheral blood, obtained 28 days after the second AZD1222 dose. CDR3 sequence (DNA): TGTGCCAGCAGTGTGTTCGGGGACAGGAGCTCTGGAAACACCATATATTTT. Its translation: CASSVFGDRSSGNTIYF.